This is a list of T cell receptor beta chains from one sample in a study of blood T cells in healthy people across ages. TCRdb reprocessed the 5' RACE reads via MiXCR and lists one record per CDR3 protein. The table has hundreds of thousands of distinct CDR3 sequences, over 45% seen once. Sequenced input: blood. Every receptor here comes from a woman aged 55-69 years in good health. CDR3s include the opening cysteine and the closing phenylalanine or tryptophan. A D gene is named only where the DNA matches it firmly. Clone size is not always given. Where it is, it says once, few, many or a class for expanded clones.

clone size,V gene,J gene,D gene,CDR3 DNA,CDR3 protein
-,TRBV7-2,TRBJ2-3,TRBD2,TGTGCCAGCAGCCCTCGAGCGGGAGAGCCTACGCAGTATTTT,CASSPRAGEPTQYF
few,TRBV6-2/TRBV6-3,TRBJ2-3,-,TGTGCCAGCGGAAAGGCAGGTGGAGCAGATACGCAGTATTTT,CASGKAGGADTQYF
-,TRBV6-2/TRBV6-3,TRBJ2-1,TRBD1,TGTGCCAGCACCTACAGGGGTGACAACAATGAGCAGTTCTTC,CASTYRGDNNEQFF
many,TRBV25-1,TRBJ2-5,TRBD2,TGTGCCAGCAGTGAAACGGGACTAGCGCAAGAGACCCAGTACTTC,CASSETGLAQETQYF
few,TRBV20-1,TRBJ2-3,TRBD2,TGCAGTGCGCCGCCTAGCGGGAGGGCCCCAGATACGCAGTATTTT,CSAPPSGRAPDTQYF
few,TRBV12-3/TRBV12-4,TRBJ2-1,TRBD2,TGTGCCAGCAGTTTAGAGGCCCCCTCTAGCGGGAGGGCCCCCTACAATGAGCAGTTCTTC,CASSLEAPSSGRAPYNEQFF
-,TRBV6-2/TRBV6-3,TRBJ2-5,TRBD2,TGTGCCAGCAGTTACGGGACTAGCGGCACAGAGACCCAGTACTTC,CASSYGTSGTETQYF
-,TRBV6-6,TRBJ2-5,-,TGTGCCAGCAGCGACGGGGCTGGGGTGACCCAGTACTTC,CASSDGAGVTQYF
many,TRBV12-3/TRBV12-4,TRBJ1-1,-,TGTGCCAGCAGCAGGGGGAACACTGAAGCTTTCTTT,CASSRGNTEAFF
-,TRBV6-2/TRBV6-3,TRBJ1-2,-,TGTGCCAGCAGACGGCCGGGACACAACTATGGCTACACCTTC,CASRRPGHNYGYTF
few,TRBV27,TRBJ2-6,TRBD2,TGTGCCAGCAGTTTATTGGCTAGCGGGAGACCACTCTCTGGGGCCAACGTCCTGACTTTC,CASSLLASGRPLSGANVLTF
-,TRBV20-1,TRBJ2-1,-,TGCAGTGCTAGTTTGGAGGCTCCCTCCTACAATGAGCAGTTCTTC,CSASLEAPSYNEQFF
many,TRBV7-2,TRBJ2-7,TRBD2,TGTGCCAGCAGCCCGCAAACGGGGGCGGGAGGCTACGAGCAGTACTTC,CASSPQTGAGGYEQYF
once,TRBV9,TRBJ2-2,-,TGTGCCAGCAGCGTGTCTGGCGGGACGAACACCGGGGAGCTGTTTTTT,CASSVSGGTNTGELFF
-,TRBV7-2,TRBJ2-7,-,TGTGCCAGCAGCCTACAGTATTACGAGCAGTACTTC,CASSLQYYEQYF
-,TRBV27,TRBJ2-1,TRBD1,TGTGCCAGCAGTCACCGGGACAGGGACTACAATGAGCAGTTCTTC,CASSHRDRDYNEQFF
-,TRBV2,TRBJ1-5,-,TGTACCAGCAGTGATGACTGCAATCAGCCCCAGCATTTT,CTSSDDCNQPQHF
few,TRBV20-1,TRBJ2-5,-,TGCAGTGCTAGAGACGCCCGGGGTGAAGAGACCCAGTACTTC,CSARDARGEETQYF
few,TRBV6-5,TRBJ2-1,-,TGTGCCAGCAGTTACCTAACCTCCGGGCTAGTTCGGTACAATGAGCAGTTCTTC,CASSYLTSGLVRYNEQFF
-,TRBV7-2,TRBJ2-3,-,TGTGCCAGCAGCTTAGGATATTTTAGTAGCCTAGCTACAGATACGCAGTATTTT,CASSLGYFSSLATDTQYF
-,TRBV20-1,TRBJ1-5,-,TGCAGTGCTACCCATCAACAGGGCCCAAATCAGCCCCAGCATTTT,CSATHQQGPNQPQHF
few,TRBV20-1,TRBJ2-7,-,TGCAGTGCTAGCCCCGACACGTACGAGCAGTACTTC,CSASPDTYEQYF
few,TRBV20-1,TRBJ2-7,TRBD2,TGCAGTGCTGGGAGGGACGGCGAGCAGTACTTC,CSAGRDGEQYF
-,TRBV20-1,TRBJ2-1,-,TGCAGTGCTAGAAGTCCCAAGGGCAACAATGAGCAGTTCTTC,CSARSPKGNNEQFF
few,TRBV20-1,TRBJ2-7,-,TGCAGTGCTAGTAGTGACTGGTACGAGCAGTACTTC,CSASSDWYEQYF
-,TRBV4-2,TRBJ2-3,TRBD2,TGTGCCAGCAGCCCCTCCGCTAGCGGGTTGACAGATACGCAGTATTTT,CASSPSASGLTDTQYF
-,TRBV4-2,TRBJ1-1,-,TGTGCCAGCAGCCAAGATTCTTACTACATGAACACTGAAGCTTTCTTT,CASSQDSYYMNTEAFF
few,TRBV20-1,TRBJ1-3,-,TGCAGTGCATCTAGACGGTTCTCTGGGAACACCATATATTTT,CSASRRFSGNTIYF
few,TRBV7-2,TRBJ2-7,-,TGTGCCAGCAGCTTAGGGCAGGGTAGCCTATACGAGCAGTACTTC,CASSLGQGSLYEQYF
-,TRBV2,TRBJ2-7,-,TGTGCCAGCGAACTTTACGAGCAGTACTTC,CASELYEQYF
-,TRBV2,TRBJ2-7,-,TGTGCCAGCAGTGATAGGGGCCAAGCCGAGCAGTACTTC,CASSDRGQAEQYF
-,TRBV5-1,TRBJ2-2,-,TGCGCCAGCAGCTATACAGCTAACACCGGGGAGCTGTTTTTT,CASSYTANTGELFF
few,TRBV29-1,TRBJ1-1,-,TGCAGCGTCCACCCGGTTGTGAGGGACACTGAAGCTTTCTTT,CSVHPVVRDTEAFF
-,TRBV7-8,TRBJ2-1,-,TGTGCCAGCAGCAGAAGTAGAGGCAATGAGCAGTTCTTC,CASSRSRGNEQFF
-,TRBV20-1,TRBJ1-4,-,TGCAGTGCTAGGAGCAGGGTGACTAATGAAAAACTGTTTTTT,CSARSRVTNEKLFF
few,TRBV20-1,TRBJ2-1,-,TGCAGTGCTAGCCGAGGGGGGACGACCTACAATGAGCAGTTCTTC,CSASRGGTTYNEQFF
-,TRBV7-9,TRBJ2-5,-,TGTGCCAGCAGCTCCTTCCAGACCCAGTACTTC,CASSSFQTQYF
-,TRBV7-2,TRBJ2-7,TRBD2,TGTGCCAGCAGCTTAGGACTAGCGGGGGACTACAATGAGCAGTACTTC,CASSLGLAGDYNEQYF
once,TRBV24-1,TRBJ1-1,-,TGTGCCACCAGTGATCCCTCGTCGGGAGACGCTGAAGCTTTCTTT,CATSDPSSGDAEAFF
few,TRBV7-9,TRBJ2-7,-,TGTGCCAGCAGCCCGACGGGACTTCGCCTGATCGAGCAGTACTTC,CASSPTGLRLIEQYF
-,TRBV29-1,TRBJ1-1,-,TGCAGCGTTGGGGGATTAGGGGGTACTGAAGCTTTCTTT,CSVGGLGGTEAFF